This T cell receptor beta chain emerged from a study of blood T cell repertoires in COVID-19. About the study: The samples span acute and convalescent COVID-19 from the United States, Italy and Spain.

CDR1 is SGHRS, CDR2 YFSETQ, per germline. The CDR3 is 13 amino acids. Deletions cut 3 bases from V and 1 base from J, with 7 bases between. Cohorts were determined from participant-reported clinical history. Either two negative PCRs, clearance, or symptom resolution qualified Cohort 3 donors as recovered. Original methodology: Quantification of nucleated cells was approximated via reference gene primer amplification. Data came from immunoSEQ multiplex PCR; TCRdb stores just in-frame clones and leaves some out. That table furnishes V, J and clone size, whereas the DNA furnished D and trimming. The profile shows roughly 68,000 clones, around nine tenths of them singletons.

Specimen: PBMCs or T cells enriched from blood (not recorded which). V gene TRBV5-1 combines with J gene TRBJ1-1, with D perhaps TRBD1 (5 bases). The TCR originated in a woman between 40 and 50 years old who had recovered from COVID-19. CDR3 DNA: TGCGCCAGCAGCTCGACAGAGAACACTGAAGCTTTCTTT. This translates into CASSSTENTEAFF.